Included here is one TCR beta chain sequence, with context. This table comes from immunoSEQ multiplex PCR, and its TCRdb copy is limited to in-frame clones, with some not included. The sample holds 25,000 to 30,000 clones; around 80% are singletons and the top ten take 2.5% to 3.5%. This sample was taken from a study of graft-versus-host responses after intestinal transplantation. CDR1 is LNHDA and CDR2 is SQIVND in the germline V gene (reference sequence). V was cut by 3 bases and J by 5 bases, with 11 bases left in between. There are 13 residues in the CDR3. Graft tissue processing released intraepithelial and lamina propria lymphocytes.

Here the sequenced sample was ileum tissue, taken 98 days after intestinal transplantation. The receptor's source is a human patient who received an intestinal transplant, so some T cells may come from the graft donor. The chain employs TRBV19 and TRBJ2-7; either TRBD1 or TRBD2 may fit D (6 bases each). As DNA, the CDR3 is TGTGCCAGTAGTATGTGGGGGGCTCACGAGCAGTACTTC. Amino acids: CASSMWGAHEQYF. The whole variable domain, filled in from reference TRBV19 and TRBJ2-7, reads DGGITQSPKYLFRKEGQNVTLSCEQNLNHDAMYWYRQDPGQGLRLIYYSQIVNDFQKGDIAEGYSVSREKKESFPLTVTSAQKNPTAFYLCASSMWGAHEQYFGPGTRLTVT.